Each of the 2 T cell receptor beta chains below was sequenced from the same sample in a study of CD8+CD57+ T cells in acquired aplastic anemia. The use of genomic DNA as template underpinned the TCR beta VDJ and CDR3 profiling. A single record per CDR3 protein comes from TCRdb applying MiXCR to the reads. The data contain about 210,000 distinct CDR3 sequences, 60% to 65% of them singletons. The sample comprised sorted CD4+, CD8+, or CD8+CD57+ T cells (not recorded which) from PBMCs. The receptors were gathered from a human donor in good health.

The chain carries TRBV27 and TRBJ2-2; D is perhaps TRBD1 (5 bases). V was trimmed by 0 bases and J by 6 bases, leaving 5 bases between them. Germline V gives CDR1 MNHEY, CDR2 SMNVEV (reference sequence). The CDR3 runs to 13 residues. This chain's CDR3 is CASSLSGAGELFF. CDR3 nucleotides: TGTGCCAGCAGTTTATCAGGGGCCGGGGAGCTGTTTTTT.

J is TRBJ1-3 and V is TRBV10-2; D possibly corresponds to TRBD1 (5 bases). The CDR3 is made up of 15 amino acids. V was clipped by 7 bases and J by 3 bases, with 16 bases between them. CDR1 and CDR2 from the germline V gene are WSHSY and SAAADI. As DNA, the CDR3 is TGCGCCAGCAAAGAACAGGCTTGGGGTGGAAACACCATATATTTT. This gives the protein CASKEQAWGGNTIYF.